This TCR beta chain was sequenced for a study of OX40 agonist ivuxolimab in advanced cancers. This table comes from immunoSEQ multiplex PCR, and its TCRdb copy is limited to in-frame clones, with some not included. The sample yields more than 65,000 clones, approximately 89% seen once. General study points: CD4+ and CD8+ T cells in blood underwent clonal expansion by week 6 at 0.1 to 3.0 mg/kg. Some of the nonresponding patients also showed low levels of normalized T-cell clonal expansion.

The V gene lost 2 bases and the J gene lost 4 bases, with 11 bases spanning the gap. This CDR3 comprises 14 residues. Germline V gives CDR1 WSHSY, CDR2 SAAADI. To note about this clone: Its antigen remains unidentified.

The chain carries TRBV10-2 and TRBJ1-2, with D possibly TRBD1 on 5 matching bases. The starting material was CD4+ or CD8+ T cells sorted from blood, obtained in a trial of the OX40 agonist ivuxolimab. The sequence came from an adult with an advanced solid tumor such as melanoma, head and neck, liver or kidney cancer. For the CDR3, the DNA is TGCGCCAGCAGTGAGCTGGGACTAAGCTATGGCTACACCTTC. Translation gives CASSELGLSYGYTF.